These T cell receptor beta chains were read from a single sample in a study of T cell changes during pregnancy in multiple sclerosis. Data came from immunoSEQ multiplex PCR; TCRdb stores just in-frame clones and leaves some out. This table holds roughly 49,000 clones, roughly nine tenths found once. The input for sequencing was CD4+ T cells from peripheral blood mononuclear cells, taken in the second trimester of pregnancy. The receptors come from a female donor in good health, enrolled as a control in a pregnancy study. Both conserved end residues are part of each CDR3. The D gene is left open where the match is weak. Part of the rows lack a size; the others show once, few, many or a class for expanded clones.

.	13	TRBV7-9	TRBJ2-7	.	CASSLGGDNWQYF	TGTGCCAGCAGCCTTGGGGGGGACAATTGGCAGTACTTC
.	14	TRBV21-1	TRBJ2-3	.	CASSKPWRTHTQYF	TGTGCCAGCAGCAAACCTTGGAGAACCCATACGCAGTATTTT
TRBD1	17	TRBV11-3	TRBJ2-5	.	CASSGGTGSSLGETQYF	TGTGCCAGCAGCGGGGGGACAGGGTCCTCCTTGGGGGAGACCCAGTACTTC
.	13	TRBV7-2	TRBJ1-2	.	CASSLDIPDGYTF	TGTGCCAGCAGCTTGGACATCCCTGACGGCTACACCTTC
TRBD1	17	TRBV19	TRBJ1-1	.	CASSMGRGMGQLPEAFF	TGTGCCAGTAGTATGGGTAGGGGGATGGGACAGCTACCTGAAGCTTTCTTT
TRBD1	13	TRBV30	TRBJ2-7	.	CAWSRTGRYEQYF	TGTGCCTGGAGCAGGACAGGGAGATACGAGCAGTACTTC
.	15	TRBV19	TRBJ1-1	.	CASTNSDRMNTEAFF	TGTGCCAGTACCAATTCCGACAGAATGAACACTGAAGCTTTCTTT
.	16	TRBV19	TRBJ1-2	.	CASSIVGPAANYGYTF	TGTGCCAGTAGTATAGTTGGGCCGGCAGCTAACTATGGCTACACCTTC
.	14	TRBV5-4	TRBJ1-1	once	CASSLDYRNTEAFF	TGTGCCAGCAGCTTGGATTATAGGAACACTGAAGCTTTCTTT
.	13	TRBV4-1	TRBJ2-7	.	CASSLQGGYEQYF	TGCGCCAGCAGCCTGCAGGGCGGCTACGAGCAGTACTTC
.	15	TRBV9	TRBJ1-3	.	CASSVASGPGNTIYF	TGTGCCAGCAGCGTAGCTAGCGGGCCTGGAAACACCATATATTTT
.	14	TRBV5-6	TRBJ1-1	.	CASSSWAGITEAFF	TGTGCCAGCAGCTCTTGGGCAGGGATCACTGAAGCTTTCTTT